This TCR beta chain was identified during a study of memory CD4+ T cells and cytomegalovirus serostatus. Study findings and constraints: Median bootstrapped AUC for CMV status was approximately 0.94 originally, around 0.91 US-trained.

A remark on this clone: Its antigen is not identified.

This CDR3 has 13 amino acids. The V and J ends lost 5 bases and 2 bases, in that order; junction bases with no gene match: 2. Germline V gives CDR1 SGHTA, CDR2 FQGNSA. Single viable CD3+CD4+CD8-CD45RO+ cells were sorted as the memory CD4+ T cells. CMV serostatus came from serum IgG against pp150, pp28, p38, p52. Positive selection with CD4 microbeads enriched total CD4+ T cells. Sequencing used immunoSEQ multiplex PCR; TCRdb keeps in-frame clones, though not all of them. The sample includes 45,000 to 70,000 clones, roughly 85% seen only once; the top ten take about 0.5%. The receptor was derived from an adult in good health and CMV-seronegative. Some clones in this sample may be carry-over from other donors' samples. The genes are TRBV7-2 and TRBJ1-2, with TRBD1 matching 7 bases. The source material was memory CD4+ T cells from blood. The CDR3 loop reads CASSQDRNYGYTF. The CDR3 DNA reads TGTGCCAGCAGCCAGGACAGGAACTATGGCTACACCTTC.